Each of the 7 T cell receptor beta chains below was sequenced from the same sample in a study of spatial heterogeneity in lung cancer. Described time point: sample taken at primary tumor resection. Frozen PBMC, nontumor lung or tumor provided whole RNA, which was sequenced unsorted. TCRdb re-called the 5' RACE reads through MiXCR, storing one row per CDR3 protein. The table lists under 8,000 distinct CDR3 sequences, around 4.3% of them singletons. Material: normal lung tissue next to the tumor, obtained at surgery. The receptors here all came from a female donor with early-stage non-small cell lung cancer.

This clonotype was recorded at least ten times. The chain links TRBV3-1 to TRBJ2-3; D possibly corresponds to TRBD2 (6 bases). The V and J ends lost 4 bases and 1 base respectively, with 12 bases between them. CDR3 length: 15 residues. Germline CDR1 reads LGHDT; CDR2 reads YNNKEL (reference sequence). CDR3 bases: TGTGCCAGCAGCCCAAGACTAGGGGGCACAGATACGCAGTATTTT. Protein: CASSPRLGGTDTQYF.

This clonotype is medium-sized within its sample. Here the CDR3 DNA reads TGTGCCAGCTCCGCCTTAGATATGAACACCGGGGAGCTGTTTTTT. Translated, it gives CASSALDMNTGELFF. V gene TRBV18 combines with J gene TRBJ2-2; D gene uncertain. V gave up 6 bases and J gave up 1 base, with 12 bases separating them. The CDR3 covers 15 residues. Germline V gene lookup returns CDR1 KGHSH and CDR2 LQKENI. The full variable domain, in which reference TRBV18 and TRBJ2-2 provide the parts outside the CDR3, is NAGVMQNPRHLVRRRGQEARLRCSPMKGHSHVYWYRQLPEEGLKFMVYLQKENIIDESGMPKERFSAEFPKEGPSILRIQQVVRGDSAAYFCASSALDMNTGELFFGEGSRLTVL.

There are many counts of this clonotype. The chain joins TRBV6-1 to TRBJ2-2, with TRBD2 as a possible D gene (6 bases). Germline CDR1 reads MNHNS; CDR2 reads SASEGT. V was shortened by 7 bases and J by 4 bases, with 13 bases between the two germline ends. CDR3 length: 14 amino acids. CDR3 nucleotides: TGTGCCAGCACCTATGGAGGGTTCACCGGGGAGCTGTTTTTT. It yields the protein CASTYGGFTGELFF.

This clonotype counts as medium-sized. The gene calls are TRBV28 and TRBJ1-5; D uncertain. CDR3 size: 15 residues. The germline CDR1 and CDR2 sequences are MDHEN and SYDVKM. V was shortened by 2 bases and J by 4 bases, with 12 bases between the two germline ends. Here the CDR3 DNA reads TGTGCCAGCAGTTTAGATGGACGAGGGAATCAGCCCCAGCATTTT. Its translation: CASSLDGRGNQPQHF.

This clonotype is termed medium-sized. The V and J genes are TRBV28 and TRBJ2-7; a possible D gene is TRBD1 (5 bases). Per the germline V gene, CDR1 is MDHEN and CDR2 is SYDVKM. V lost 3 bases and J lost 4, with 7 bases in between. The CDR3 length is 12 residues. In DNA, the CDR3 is TGTGCCAGCAGTTTGGGGCTATACGAGCAGTACTTC. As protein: CASSLGLYEQYF.

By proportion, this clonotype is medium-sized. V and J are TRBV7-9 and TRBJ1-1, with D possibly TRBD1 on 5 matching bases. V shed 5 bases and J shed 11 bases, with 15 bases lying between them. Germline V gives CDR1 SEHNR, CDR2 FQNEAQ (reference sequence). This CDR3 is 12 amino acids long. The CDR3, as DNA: TGTGCCAGCAGCCTCCCATTGGGGGAGGCTTTCTTT. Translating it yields CASSLPLGEAFF.

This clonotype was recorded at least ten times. The CDR3 region has the DNA TGTGCCAGCAGTCCGTCGCCGTCCGGGGAGCTGTTTTTT. This gives the protein CASSPSPSGELFF. The V and J genes are TRBV12-3 or TRBV12-4 and TRBJ2-2; D is unresolved. This CDR3 spans 13 amino acids. Trimming left V 5 bases short and J 6 bases short, with 10 bases between.